These 7 T cell receptor beta chains came from one sample sequenced in a study of shared clonotypes between healthy human individuals. Naive CD8 populations comprised CD45RO-negative cells positively selected for CCR7, excluding terminally differentiated effector memory CD45RA+ cells. Using immunoSEQ multiplex PCR, the repertoire was profiled, and TCRdb retains in-frame clones only, with some absent. The data show around 1,900,000 clones, with around 95% seen just once and over 1.5% held by the top ten. The sequenced sample consisted of naive CD8+ T cells from PBMCs. Every receptor here comes from a young man in good health. Some clones in this sample may be carry-over from other donors' samples.

This chain joins TRBV7-6 and TRBJ1-1; D is uncertain. The V gene's germline CDR1 is SGHVS and CDR2 FNYEAQ. This CDR3 contains 13 residues. The germline V and J ends were trimmed by 3 bases and 2 bases, with 7 bases remaining between them. This chain's CDR3 is CASSLNRNTEAFF. DNA of the CDR3: TGTGCCAGCAGCTTGAACCGAAACACTGAAGCTTTCTTT.

The chain is built from TRBV7-8 and TRBJ2-7; D gene unclear. The germline gives CDR1 SGHVS, CDR2 FQNEAQ. CDR3 length: 15 residues. V was shortened by 6 bases and J by 3 bases, with 18 bases between the two germline ends. The CDR3 loop is CASRSGARPHYEQYF. Here the CDR3 DNA reads TGTGCCAGCAGATCAGGAGCTAGACCGCACTACGAGCAGTACTTC.

Concerning this clone: The sample carries other DNA sequences with the same CDR3. V is TRBV27 and J is TRBJ2-7; 7 nucleotides agree with TRBD1. Germline-derived CDR1 and CDR2 are MNHEY and SMNVEV (reference sequence). CDR3 length: 13 residues. V shed 1 base and J 5 bases; nucleotides not matched to a gene: 2. In nucleotides, the CDR3 is TGTGCCAGCAGTTTATTAGGGGGCCACGAGCAGTACTTC. Translating gives CASSLLGGHEQYF.

This chain joins TRBV16 and TRBJ2-3; unclear D gene. Germline CDR1 is KGHSY and CDR2 is FQNENV. The V gene lost 7 bases and the J gene lost 6 bases, with 17 bases spanning the gap. The CDR3 is 14 residues long. The CDR3 loop reads CASNEPGSVDTQYF. CDR3 in DNA: TGTGCCAGCAACGAACCGGGCTCGGTTGATACGCAGTATTTT.

The J gene is TRBJ2-1, the V gene TRBV7-8; possibly TRBD2 for D (5 bases). Germline V gene lookup returns CDR1 SGHVS and CDR2 FQNEAQ. With 4 bases removed from V and 2 bases from J, the gap between germline ends came to 12 bases. This CDR3 spans 15 amino acids. CDR3 nucleotide sequence: TGTGCCAGCAGCTCTTCGGGGTTAGCCTACAATGAGCAGTTCTTC. Translated, it gives CASSSSGLAYNEQFF.

The chain carries TRBV28 and TRBJ2-5; tentative D call: TRBD2 (5 bases). Trimming pared 8 bases from V and 0 bases from J, leaving 13 bases between. In germline, CDR1 is MDHEN, CDR2 SYDVKM. The CDR3 extends over 14 amino acids. In nucleotides, the CDR3 is TGTGCCAGCTGCCCCGACGGGAACCAAGAGACCCAGTACTTC. It encodes CASCPDGNQETQYF.

This clone was counted between two and nine times. Other DNA sequences in the sample encode the same CDR3. CDR3: CASSPLNTEAFF. CDR3 DNA: TGTGCCAGCAGCCCCCTGAACACTGAAGCTTTCTTT. The V call is TRBV11-1, the J call TRBJ1-1; D is unclear. V lost 5 bases and J lost 0, with 4 bases in between. Germline V gene data show CDR1 as SGHAT and CDR2 as FQDESV (reference sequence). This CDR3 has 12 amino acids.